The clone carrying this TCR beta chain appeared a few times. Its antigen remains unknown. This specimen comes from a study of T-cell memory formation after mild COVID-19. Overall study context: Clustering of TCRs was largely donor specific.

Study observations and caveats: CD4/CD8 balance held among clones contracting day 15 to 85, and later expanders leaned CD4+. The CD4+ clones that contracted clustered mainly within CM and EM, and the CD8+ clones concentrated in EMRA.

After 5'RACE with constant-segment primers, TCR alpha and TCR beta cDNA libraries carrying sample barcodes and UMIs were obtained. A single record per CDR3 protein comes from TCRdb applying MiXCR to the 5' RACE reads. The data show a few hundred thousand distinct CDR3 sequences, with approximately 20% seen just once and around 20% held by the top ten. This CDR3 contains 14 residues. The germline gives CDR1 DFQATT, CDR2 SNEGSKA (reference sequence). Trimming left V 3 bases short and J 0 bases short, with 11 bases between. The J gene is TRBJ2-5, the V gene TRBV20-1; a weak D match, TRBD2 (6 bases). Sequencing was done on a sample of PBMCs or a T cell subset sorted from them (not recorded which). The sequence was collected from a man aged 18 to 29 who had mild COVID-19 (a few samples of this study predate the infection). Cell type and time point are not known. The CDR3 loop is CSARGGPYQETQYF. The CDR3 DNA is TGCAGTGCTAGGGGGGGACCCTACCAAGAGACCCAGTACTTC.